The clone carrying this TCR beta chain has just one count. What it binds is not known. Blood libraries mostly used roughly 520 ng genomic DNA, six replicates each. Sequencing used immunoSEQ multiplex PCR; TCRdb keeps in-frame clones, though not all of them. The sample consists of over 60,000 clones, about 86% of them appearing once. The V gene lost 1 base and the J gene lost 7 bases, with 16 bases spanning the gap. The CDR3 has 15 residues. In germline, CDR1 is SEHNR, CDR2 FQNEAQ (reference sequence). The time point here: after neoadjuvant nivolumab, at surgical resection. This entry is derived from a study of neoadjuvant anti-PD-1 for oral cavity cancer. On the study more broadly: Nivolumab at 3 mg/kg was mostly given biweekly, three to four doses, pre-surgery.

General study points: Post-nivolumab, blood T cell clonality was significantly elevated in non-responders. Higher pretreatment Treg/Th17 ratios tracked higher pretreatment blood clonality.

This specimen was PBMCs, taken after nivolumab (anti-PD-1) treatment. V usage is TRBV7-9 and J usage is TRBJ1-2, with a possible D match to TRBD1 (5 bases). The sequence derives from a person aged 35-79 years with oral cavity squamous cell carcinoma. The CDR3 loop is CASSLGVAGNFGYTF. The CDR3 nucleotides are TGTGCCAGCAGCTTAGGTGTGGCAGGGAATTTTGGCTACACCTTC.